This entry is about one T cell receptor (beta chain). The CDR3 is made up of 15 amino acids. CDR1 and CDR2 from the germline V gene are MGHRA and YSYEKL. V gave up 7 bases and J gave up 2 bases; unmatched junction bases: 9. The sample is drawn from a study of radiation and T cells in renal cell carcinoma. TCRdb's table, derived via immunoSEQ multiplex PCR, lists solely in-frame clones and lacks some. The data contain about 14,000 clones, roughly 50% of them singletons. Noted treatment: treatment-naive control, cytoreductive nephrectomy. This clonotype was obtained from a man in his fifties or sixties with renal cell carcinoma. This chain connects TRBV4-1 to TRBJ1-2; TRBD1 aligns across 8 bases. The starting material was tumor tissue, obtained from a patient whose treatment was nephrectomy without radiotherapy. The CDR3 is CASTTGGGPNYGYTF. Here the CDR3 DNA reads TGCGCCAGCACCACAGGGGGGGGGCCAAACTATGGCTACACCTTC.